This section outlines one T cell receptor (beta chain) sequence together with its context. The data are from a study of blood T cell repertoires in COVID-19. Here immunoSEQ multiplex PCR was the method, and the copy in TCRdb shows in-frame clones only, minus some. The table lists almost 250,000 clones, roughly 82% of them singletons, with around 6% in the top ten. The CDR3 is 13 residues long. Trimming removed 0 bases at V and 6 bases at J, with 7 bases between. Germline V lookup: CDR1 LGHDT, CDR2 YNNKEL (reference sequence). J is TRBJ2-3 and V is TRBV3-1 (or the pseudogene TRBV3-2), with D unresolved. The TCR was taken from a woman aged 80 or older with COVID-19, enrolled during active disease. The source material was peripheral blood. The CDR3 reads CASSQDLRDTQYF. The CDR3 bases are TGTGCCAGCAGCCAAGATCTGAGGGATACGCAGTATTTT.